This TCR beta chain was obtained from a study of CD8+ T cells in alopecia areata. The CDR3 contains 15 residues. V was cut by 0 bases and J by 6 bases, with 14 bases left in between. Germline assignment: CDR1 MNHEY and CDR2 SVGAGI. Comments on this clone: Antigen unknown.

General study points: Resident alphabeta T cells of normal skin are also sequenced in scalp samples. Normal scalp had lower clonality than lesional scalp, with alopecia totalis/universalis lesions showing this most strongly.

PBMCs yielded sorted CD4+ and CD8+ T cells. Reverse transcription of extracted RNA yielded cDNA, which provided the sequencing template. Using immunoSEQ multiplex PCR, the repertoire was profiled, and TCRdb retains in-frame clones only, with some absent. The sample has around 97,000 clones; around 50% are singletons. The receptor was derived from a human donor in good health. The chain links TRBV6-5 to TRBJ1-1; TRBD1 is a possible D gene (5 bases). Input material: CD4+ T cells sorted from blood. CDR3 residues: CASSYSGGTAAEAFF. The CDR3 DNA follows: TGTGCCAGCAGTTACTCGGGCGGGACGGCCGCTGAAGCTTTCTTT.